This TCR beta chain was documented in a study of blood T cell repertoires in COVID-19 (dated by TCRdb to 2018 to 2020). In terms of the full investigation: The collaborator samples originated in the United States, Italy and Spain and spanned the acute and convalescent phases of COVID-19. Subjects who had been exposed to COVID-19, were actively infected with it, or had recovered from it provided the deeply sampled blood TCRbeta repertoires that made up the dataset. The repertoires were released in a freely available public database meant as a resource for research on the immune response to SARS-CoV-2. The material from the prospective study consisted of cDNA or gDNA derived from T cells, B-cell-depleted T cells, or PBMCs. A de-identified subject ID, COVID-19 status, age in years and sex were almost always included in the sample metadata. Where available, HLA class I and class II types were obtained from metadata supplied by the sample provider rather than from assay-based typing. Samples came from the ongoing ImmuneRACE study (first 160 participants) plus 1,254 subjects from 6 global collaborators.

The immunoSEQ Assay, a bias-controlled multiplex PCR, was used to amplify TCRbeta CDR3 regions from genomic DNA. The authors processed their data as follows. Nucleated cell counts per sample were estimated from amplification of reference gene primers within the assay. To quantify the absolute abundance of each unique TCRbeta CDR3 rearrangement, sequence reads were collapsed and filtered. Productive Simpson clonality was computed per sample as the square root of Simpson's diversity index over productive rearrangements. In TCRdb, the immuneACCESS table is reduced to in-frame sequences with V and J assigned. These tables do not hold every clone; where another copy was compared, an unresolved V gene accounts for under half, and the others remain unexplained. The V and J calls and clone size were taken over from that table, and D and trimming were inferred from the DNA. Counted in this sample were over 150,000 clones; 84% of them appeared once. The ten biggest clones cover 11% to 15% of the sample.

Overall results and qualifications from the work: How much clinical and demographic metadata was included differed by source and by participant, and the metadata was provided uncurated.

As to this clone: It has no known antigen specificity. No much larger clone is present one base from it, and per-base qualities are unavailable.

From the cysteine up to the phenylalanine, the CDR3 has a length of 15 residues. Kept here is only the CDR3 DNA, which spans 45 bases and is read in frame from base 1. Cut back by 5 bases and 0 bases, the V and J ends lie 8 bases apart. From a lookup of the germline V gene, CDR1 and CDR2 are SGHVS and FNYEAQ. Collaborating institutions collected whole blood in K2EDTA tubes following their own protocols. For TCRbeta analysis, collaborators shipped samples as frozen whole blood, isolated PBMCs, or DNA extracted from either of those sample types. The chain employs TRBV7-6 and TRBJ2-6, with the D gene uncertain. The sequencing sample was made of peripheral blood. The TCR comes from a man aged 18-30 years with active or convalescent COVID-19. The encoded CDR3 is CASSTGYSGANVLTF. In nucleotides, the sequence is TGTGCCAGCAGCACCGGTTACTCTGGGGCCAACGTCCTGACTTTC. With the portions outside the CDR3 filled from the reference TRBV7-6 and TRBJ2-6 genes, the complete variable region becomes GAGVSQSPRYKVTKRGQDVALRCDPISGHVSLYWYRQALGQGPEFLTYFNYEAQQDKSGLPNDRFSAERPEGSISTLTIQRTEQRDSAMYRCASSTGYSGANVLTFGAGSRLTVL.